The entry that follows covers one TCR beta chain sequence. Its matching antigen is unknown. The data originate from a study of tissue T cells after allogeneic stem cell transplantation. Overall study context: Of the grafts for graft-versus-host disease patients, several were unmodified and three CD34-selected. Recipient PBMCs from before transplant existed for about five GVHD patients. Study findings and constraints: Shared clones across patients were few; motif clustering revealed tissue-specific shared signatures. TCR repertoires tracked anatomic similarity, regardless of disease or transplant status.

Here immunoSEQ multiplex PCR was the method, and the copy in TCRdb shows in-frame clones only, minus some. Found here are about 5,700 clones, 75% to 85% of them singletons; the top ten hold about 5%. The CDR3 is made up of 18 amino acids. Germline CDR1 and CDR2: MDHEN and SYDVKM. V lost 4 bases and J 0 bases, leaving 19 bases between the germline ends. The material was blood, obtained before transplantation. The clonotype comes from a man between 40 and 69 years old who later had graft-versus-host disease after an allogeneic stem cell transplant. The chain is built from TRBV28 and TRBJ1-3; no firm D call. CDR3 sequence: CASSSLRWRPLSGNTIYF. The CDR3 DNA sequence: TGTGCCAGCAGTTCCCTCCGGTGGAGGCCCCTCTCTGGAAACACCATATATTTT.